The rows below give T cell receptor beta chains drawn from one sample of a study of blood T cells in healthy people across ages. MiXCR, applied by TCRdb to the 5' RACE reads, yields one record per CDR3 protein. The data hold about a million distinct CDR3 sequences, with just over 50% observed a single time. The sequenced sample consisted of blood. The source is a woman aged 55-69 years in good health. Both conserved end residues are part of each CDR3. D genes are given only for firm matches. Not every row has a clone size; where given, it reads once, few, many or a size class.

-	TRBV4-1	17	-	TRBJ2-6	CASSRGRERTGANVLTF	TGCGCCAGCAGCCGGGGCAGGGAGAGGACTGGGGCCAACGTCCTGACTTTC
-	TRBV7-6	16	-	TRBJ1-1	CASSPVLDGLNTEAFF	TGTGCCAGCAGCCCAGTATTAGACGGTTTGAACACTGAAGCTTTCTTT
-	TRBV12-3/TRBV12-4	15	-	TRBJ2-5	CASTLGGGHSETQYF	TGTGCCAGCACTCTAGGGGGGGGACATAGCGAGACCCAGTACTTC
-	TRBV11-1	13	-	TRBJ2-1	CASSPVGYNEQFF	TGTGCCAGCAGCCCGGTTGGGTACAATGAGCAGTTCTTC
-	TRBV13	13	-	TRBJ2-7	CASTQAPGHEQYF	TGTGCCAGCACCCAGGCGCCAGGTCACGAGCAGTACTTC
-	TRBV5-1	14	few	TRBJ1-2	CASSWGDGNYGYTF	TGCGCCAGCAGCTGGGGAGATGGTAACTATGGCTACACCTTC
-	TRBV7-9	15	-	TRBJ2-7	CASSFNTGPRGEQYF	TGTGCCAGCAGCTTTAATACGGGGCCCCGTGGCGAGCAGTACTTC
-	TRBV7-2	12	-	TRBJ2-5	CTSSLLEETQYF	TGTACCAGCAGCTTATTGGAAGAGACCCAGTACTTC
-	TRBV20-1	17	-	TRBJ2-5	CSPRGGRVGRSQETQYF	TGCAGCCCCCGAGGAGGGCGCGTAGGAAGATCACAAGAGACCCAGTACTTC
-	TRBV4-2	16	few	TRBJ2-6	CASSPVATAGANVLTF	TGTGCCAGCAGCCCCGTCGCGACAGCTGGGGCCAACGTCCTGACTTTC